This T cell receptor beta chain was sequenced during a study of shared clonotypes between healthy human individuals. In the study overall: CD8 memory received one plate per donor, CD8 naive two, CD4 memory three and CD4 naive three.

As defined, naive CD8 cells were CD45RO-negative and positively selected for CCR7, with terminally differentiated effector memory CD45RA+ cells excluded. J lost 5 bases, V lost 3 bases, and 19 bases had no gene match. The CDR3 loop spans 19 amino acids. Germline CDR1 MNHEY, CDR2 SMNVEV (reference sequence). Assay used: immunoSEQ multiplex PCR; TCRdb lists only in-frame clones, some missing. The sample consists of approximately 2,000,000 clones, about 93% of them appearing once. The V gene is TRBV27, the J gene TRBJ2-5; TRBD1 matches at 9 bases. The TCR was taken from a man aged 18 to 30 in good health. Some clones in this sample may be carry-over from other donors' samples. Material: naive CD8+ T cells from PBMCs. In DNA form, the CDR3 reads TGTGCCAGCAGTTTCCTCCCTCCGTATAATAACAGGGGGCGGGAGACCCAGTACTTC. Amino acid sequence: CASSFLPPYNNRGRETQYF.